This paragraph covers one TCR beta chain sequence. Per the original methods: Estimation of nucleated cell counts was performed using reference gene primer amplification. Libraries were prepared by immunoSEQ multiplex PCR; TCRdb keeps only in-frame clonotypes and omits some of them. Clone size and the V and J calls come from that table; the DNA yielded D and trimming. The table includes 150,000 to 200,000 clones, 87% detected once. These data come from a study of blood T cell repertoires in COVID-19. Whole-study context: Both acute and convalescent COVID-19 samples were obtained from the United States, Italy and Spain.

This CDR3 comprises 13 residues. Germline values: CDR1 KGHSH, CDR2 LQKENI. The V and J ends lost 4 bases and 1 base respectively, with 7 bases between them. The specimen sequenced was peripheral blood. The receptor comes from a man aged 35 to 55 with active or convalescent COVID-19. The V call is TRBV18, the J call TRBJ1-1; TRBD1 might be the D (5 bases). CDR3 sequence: CASSLQENTEAFF. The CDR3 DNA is TGTGCCAGCTCACTACAGGAGAACACTGAAGCTTTCTTT.